Each of the 4 T cell receptor beta chains below was sequenced from the same sample in a study of regulatory T cells in long-lasting Graves disease. Time point of the sample: persistent/refractory GD, antithyroid drugs over 5 years with positive TRAb. Researchers made the TCR library from RNA that was extracted from PBMCs. HTBI primers from iRepertoire and Arm-PCR of CDR3 regions yielded the TCR beta libraries. Using its own MiXCR run on the multiplex PCR reads, TCRdb lists one record per CDR3 protein. The sample has 400,000 to 500,000 distinct CDR3 sequences, around 20% seen once. The specimen was peripheral blood mononuclear cells (PBMCs), collected when the disease was refractory, from a patient treated with antithyroid drugs. The receptors here all came from a female donor with Graves disease.

As for this clonotype: A much more abundant neighbour one base away suggests this may be a read error. This chain uses TRBV16 with TRBJ1-1; D is unclear. The CDR3 totals 14 residues. Germline lookup yields CDR1 KGHSY and CDR2 FQNENV. CDR3 region: CAGSRKKGYAEAFF. The CDR3 nucleotides are TGTGCCGGCAGCCGTAAAAAAGGTTACGCTGAAGCTTTCTTT.

Ten or more counts support this clonotype. The chain joins TRBV2 to TRBJ2-4; 8 bases match TRBD2. This CDR3 contains 15 residues. J was trimmed by 0 bases and V by 7 bases; bases with no gene match: 5. Germline lookup yields CDR1 SNHLY and CDR2 FYNNEI. For the CDR3, the DNA is TGTGCCAGCAACCGGGGGGGGGAAGCCAAAAACATTCAGTACTTC. This translates into CASNRGGEAKNIQYF. Combining the CDR3 with reference TRBV2 and TRBJ2-4 gives the whole variable domain EPEVTQTPSHQVTQMGQEVILRCVPISNHLYFYWYRQILGQKVEFLVSFYNNEISEKSEIFDDQFSVERPDGSNFTLKIRSTKLEDSAMYFCASNRGGEAKNIQYFGAGTRLSVL.

This clonotype was counted at least ten times. The junction differs from germline at one of its ends, possibly a read error. The chain joins TRBV7-9 to TRBJ2-7; 9 bases fit TRBD2. Germline V gene data show CDR1 as SEHNR and CDR2 as FQNEAQ (reference sequence). CDR3 length equals 14 residues. CDR3 region: CASSFTSGSYEQYF. The CDR3 nucleotides are TGCGCCAGCAGCTTCACTAGCGGGTCCTACGAGCAGTACTTC.

The J gene is TRBJ1-5, the V gene TRBV29-1; D is perhaps TRBD1 (6 bases). CDR1 and CDR2 (germline): SQVTM, ANQGSEA. The CDR3 runs 13 residues. Trimming took 7 bases from V and 4 from J, leaving 14 bases between them. CDR3 region: CSALDSYNQPQHF. The CDR3 DNA follows: TGCAGCGCCTTGGACAGCTATAATCAGCCCCAGCATTTT.